This T cell receptor (beta chain) was captured by sequencing in a study of blood T cell repertoires in COVID-19. Study details: The United States, Italy and Spain provided the acute and convalescent COVID-19 samples. The cDNA or gDNA used as material had been derived from T cells, B-cell-depleted T cells, or PBMCs.

This CDR3 is 14 amino acids long. V lost 6 bases and J lost 1; bases outside the gene matches: 1. Germline CDR1 MNHEY, CDR2 SVGAGI. In the original analysis: Quantification of nucleated cells was approximated via reference gene primer amplification. Libraries were prepared by immunoSEQ multiplex PCR; TCRdb keeps only in-frame clonotypes and omits some of them. For V, J and clone size, that table is used; D and trimming come from the DNA. The sample has some 160,000 clones, around 80% seen once; the top ten hold about 6.5%. The sequencing input was peripheral blood. The chain recombines TRBV6-5 with TRBJ2-2, with TRBD2 identical over 8 bases. The sequence derives from a man between 65 and 80 years old with active or convalescent COVID-19. CDR3 protein: CASRAGENTGELFF. The CDR3 nucleotides read TGTGCCAGCAGAGCGGGGGAGAACACCGGGGAGCTGTTTTTT.